This T cell receptor beta chain was sequenced for a study of T cells in Graves' hyperthyroidism and ophthalmopathy (dated by TCRdb to between 2017 and 2020). General notes on the study: Peripheral blood samples were taken at initial diagnosis, before any treatment was given. TCR V-J signatures able to tell the groups apart were searched for in a discovery cohort of 90 to 100 patients, of whom around 42 had Graves' ophthalmopathy and around 57 had stable Graves' hyperthyroidism. After sampling, hyperthyroidism patients received methimazole starting at 30 mg daily, and ophthalmopathy patients received high-dose intravenous methylprednisolone. The roughly 100 discovery patients were divided at random into training and test sets in a 7:3 ratio. An independent validation cohort of 18 to 20 hyperthyroidism patients and over 15 patients who later progressed to ophthalmopathy tested prospective prediction of ophthalmopathy. In addition, the study compared T-cell repertoires in thyroid tissue and in blood from about 6 Graves' hyperthyroidism patients. The paper describes TCR Vbeta CDR3 sequencing of some 130 peripheral blood samples, made up of about 41 ophthalmopathy patients, approximately 73 hyperthyroidism patients and 17 progressor patients. Study-wide findings and limitations: A model built on a 13 V-J signature distinguished ophthalmopathy from stable hyperthyroidism, reaching 85% to 90% sensitivity and approximately 83% specificity in cross-validation and 80%/75% in testing. During validation, the model predicted progression to ophthalmopathy a median of around 6 months ahead of onset, with around 71% sensitivity and less than 85% specificity. No statistical method was used to fix the sample size in advance, and group allocation was not hidden from the investigators. Blood samples also contained most of the expanded thyroid clonotypes (frequency above 0.001), which suggests that blood repertoires may reflect thyroid immune responses.

In its sample, this clonotype was seen many times. There is no known antigen for this receptor. No base-level quality is on record; no much larger clone is a single base apart. TCR beta CDR3 regions were amplified from RNA transcripts. A first-round RT-PCR of the TCR CDR3 used the HTBI primer set with the Qiagen OneStep RT-PCR kit. Libraries were constructed in a second round of multiplex PCR, after which size selection and purification were performed. Paired-end sequencing of the libraries was performed with 100 bp reads on an Illumina HiSeq2000. Regarding the original processing steps: Raw data were processed with SOAPnuke, discarding reads with adapters, uncalled bases, mean Phred below 15, or no exact constant-primer or identifier match. COPE v1.2.5 was used to merge the high-quality paired reads, and each unique nucleotide sequence was defined as a clonotype. MiTCR v1.1 was used to align the clonotypes against IMGT TRBV, TRBD and TRBJ reference segments. The analysis included only V-J combinations with a frequency above 0.0001, which together covered more than 99% of the repertoires. The TCS score was defined as the ratio of F50 (clonal expansion) to E x V (chaos), calculated using BLOSUM62-based TCRdist between CDR3 peptides within each V-J. Welch's t-statistics and random forest reduced several hundred V-J features to roughly 13, which were used in a naive Bayes classifier (R e1071). TCRdb applied fastp at Q25 and MiXCR to the public reads, then kept only in-frame beta chains. Entries are consolidated by CDR3 protein sequence, retaining the most common genes and DNA. The V and J calls were determined by TCRdb, not by the authors. The sample includes a few hundred thousand distinct CDR3 sequences, with roughly 13% observed a single time. In total, the top ten clones hold about 5% of the sample.

A distance of 6 bases separates the germline ends of V and J, which lose 1 base and 7 bases respectively. CDR1 and CDR2 are read off the germline V gene as SNHLY and FYNNEI. Including cysteine and phenylalanine, the CDR3 has 12 amino acids. Kept here is only the CDR3 DNA, which spans 36 bases and is read in frame from base 1. Graves' hyperthyroidism was defined as stable when no progression to ophthalmopathy occurred over 18 months of follow-up. The hyperthyroidism patients were between 18 and 65 years old and newly diagnosed, with a disease duration of less than 2 months. Patients with uncontrolled infections, other autoimmune diseases, pregnancy or lactation were excluded. Diagnoses were based on clinical symptoms, serum thyroxine and TRAb, thyroid ultrasound and orbital computed tomography. Ficoll-Paque density gradient centrifugation was used to isolate PBMCs from about 9.4 ml of fresh peripheral blood. Total RNA was extracted using Trizol reagent, and RNA quality was assessed on an Agilent 2100 Bioanalyzer.

The receptor was derived from a woman younger than 30 with Graves' hyperthyroidism. Sequenced: blood. The chain links TRBV2 with TRBJ2-3; no D gene can be assigned with confidence. CDR3 reads: CASSEVENTQYF. At the DNA level, the sequence is TGTGCCAGCAGTGAAGTTGAGAATACGCAGTATTTT.